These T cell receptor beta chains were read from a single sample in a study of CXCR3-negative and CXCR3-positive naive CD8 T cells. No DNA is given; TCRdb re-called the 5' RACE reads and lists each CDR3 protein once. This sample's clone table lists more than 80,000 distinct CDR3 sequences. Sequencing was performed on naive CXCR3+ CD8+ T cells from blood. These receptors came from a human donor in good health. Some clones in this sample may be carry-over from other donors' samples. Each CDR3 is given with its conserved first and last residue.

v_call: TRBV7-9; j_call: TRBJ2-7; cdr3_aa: CASSWMSSYEQYF
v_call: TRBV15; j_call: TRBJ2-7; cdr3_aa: CATSRDPNEQYF
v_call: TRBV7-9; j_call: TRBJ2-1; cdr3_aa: CASSDPSGGNNEQFF
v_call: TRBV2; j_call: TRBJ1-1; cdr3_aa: CASSVGPGMANTEAFF
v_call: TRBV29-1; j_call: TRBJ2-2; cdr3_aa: CSGKGTGELFF
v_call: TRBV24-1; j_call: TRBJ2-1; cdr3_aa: CATSEGGTSVYNEQFF
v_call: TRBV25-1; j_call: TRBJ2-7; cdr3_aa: CASSGGLAGGRSEQYF
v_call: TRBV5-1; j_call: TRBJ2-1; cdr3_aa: CASSLDRGEQFF
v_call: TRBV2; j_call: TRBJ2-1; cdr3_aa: CANSDPYVKKSSYNEQFF
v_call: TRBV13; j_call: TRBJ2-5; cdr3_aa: CASSLLGTQETQYF
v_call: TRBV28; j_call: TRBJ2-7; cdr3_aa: CASSFSGRAYEQYF
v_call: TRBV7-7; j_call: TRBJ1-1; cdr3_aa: CASSPERNTEAFF
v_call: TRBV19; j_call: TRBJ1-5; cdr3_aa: CASSISGGPNQPQHF
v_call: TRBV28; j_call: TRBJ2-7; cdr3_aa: CASSKTVYEQYF
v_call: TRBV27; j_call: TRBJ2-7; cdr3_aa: CASSLLGGSGVYEQYF
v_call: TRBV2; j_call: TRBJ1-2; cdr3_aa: CASSPGTGGYGYTF
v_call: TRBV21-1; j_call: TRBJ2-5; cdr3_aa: CASSKLAGAQETQYF
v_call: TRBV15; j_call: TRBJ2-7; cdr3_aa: CATSRDLETGGYEQYF
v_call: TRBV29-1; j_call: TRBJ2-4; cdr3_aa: CSAQDRGPLTKNIQYF
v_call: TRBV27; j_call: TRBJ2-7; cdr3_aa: CASSLSTGYEQYF
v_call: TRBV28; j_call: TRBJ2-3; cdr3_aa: CASSLTYWDRVDTQYF
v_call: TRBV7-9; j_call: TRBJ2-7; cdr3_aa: CASSLSGSQSYEQYF
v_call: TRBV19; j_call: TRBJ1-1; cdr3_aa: CASSITGTPEAFF
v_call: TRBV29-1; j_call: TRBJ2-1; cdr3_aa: CSATRGDEQFF
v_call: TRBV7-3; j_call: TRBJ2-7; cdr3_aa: CASSPSLTDEQYF
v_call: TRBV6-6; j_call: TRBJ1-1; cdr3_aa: CASTHTVNTEAFF
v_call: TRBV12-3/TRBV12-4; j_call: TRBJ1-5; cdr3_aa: CASSLGVVQPQHF
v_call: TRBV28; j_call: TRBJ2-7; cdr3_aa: CASSLLGGQGAYEQYF
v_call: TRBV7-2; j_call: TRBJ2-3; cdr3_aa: CASSLELTVTDTQYF
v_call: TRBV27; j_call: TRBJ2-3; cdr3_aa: CASSLRASGTDTQYF
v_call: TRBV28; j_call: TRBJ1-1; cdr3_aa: CASSRGGGGTEAFF
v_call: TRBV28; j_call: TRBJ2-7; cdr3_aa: CASSFLQRGYEQYF
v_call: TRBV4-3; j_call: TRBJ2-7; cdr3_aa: CASSPSGTGTYEQYF
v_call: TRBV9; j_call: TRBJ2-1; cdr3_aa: CASSSLGGAGNEQFF
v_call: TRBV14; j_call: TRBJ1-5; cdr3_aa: CASSQESQPQHF
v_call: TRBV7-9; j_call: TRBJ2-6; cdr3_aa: CAGAPTIGPRANVLTF
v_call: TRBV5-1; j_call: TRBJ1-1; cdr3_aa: CASSTEGVVMGNTEAFF
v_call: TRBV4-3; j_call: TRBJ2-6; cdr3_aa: CASSQSFVRVASSGANVLTF
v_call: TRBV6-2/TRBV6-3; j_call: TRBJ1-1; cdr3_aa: CASSYDRDRGNTEAFF
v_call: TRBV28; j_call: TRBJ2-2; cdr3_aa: CASSETGGTGELFF
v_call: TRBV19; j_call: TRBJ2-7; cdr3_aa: CASKGDRSYEQYF
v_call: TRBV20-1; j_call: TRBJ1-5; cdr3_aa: CSARDRESNQPQHF
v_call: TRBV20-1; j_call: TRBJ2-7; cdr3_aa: CSARELDEAGLYEQYF
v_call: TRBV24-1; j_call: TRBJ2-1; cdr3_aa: CATSDYPGMDEQFF
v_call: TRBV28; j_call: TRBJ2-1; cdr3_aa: CASSPWGYNEQFF
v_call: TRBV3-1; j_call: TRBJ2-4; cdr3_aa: CASQGEENIQYF
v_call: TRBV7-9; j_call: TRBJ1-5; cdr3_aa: CASSFGNQPQHF
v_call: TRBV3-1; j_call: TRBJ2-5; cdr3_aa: CASSQDWAEETQYF
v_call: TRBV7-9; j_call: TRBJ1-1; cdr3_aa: CASSYRQDFTEAFF
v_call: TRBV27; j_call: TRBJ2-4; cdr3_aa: CASSPLPWGAKNIQYF
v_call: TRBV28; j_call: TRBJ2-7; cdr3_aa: CASSLAISSYEQYF
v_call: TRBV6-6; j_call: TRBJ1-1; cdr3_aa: CASSSIQGANTEAFF
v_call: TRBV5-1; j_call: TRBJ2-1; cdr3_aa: CASSSLDSYNEQFF
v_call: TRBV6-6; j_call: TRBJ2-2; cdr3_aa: CASSLQTGELSF
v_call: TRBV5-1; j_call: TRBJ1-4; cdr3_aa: CASSRTGGAPTNEKLFF